The source of this T cell receptor (beta chain) is a study of control samples from healthy donors and cancer patients. Assay used: immunoSEQ multiplex PCR; TCRdb lists only in-frame clones, some missing. Altogether roughly 130,000 clones are present, about 95% being singletons, with the ten largest covering less than 4%. This CDR3 contains 15 residues. The germline V gene encodes CDR1 SGHTA and CDR2 FQGNSA. The V and J ends lost 7 bases and 0 bases respectively, with 14 bases between them. The TCR was taken from a man aged 25-40 years in good health. Sequenced material: blood. V is TRBV7-2 and J is TRBJ2-3; TRBD2 is a possible D gene (7 bases). CDR3 region: CASTPEGGSTDTQYF. The DNA for the CDR3 is TGTGCCAGCACCCCAGAGGGGGGGAGCACAGATACGCAGTATTTT. Using reference TRBV7-2 and TRBJ2-3 for the parts outside the CDR3, the full variable domain is GAGVSQSPSNKVTEKGKDVELRCDPISGHTALYWYRQSLGQGLEFLIYFQGNSAPDKSGLPSDRFSAERTGGSVSTLTIQRTQQEDSAVYLCASTPEGGSTDTQYFGPGTRLTVL.